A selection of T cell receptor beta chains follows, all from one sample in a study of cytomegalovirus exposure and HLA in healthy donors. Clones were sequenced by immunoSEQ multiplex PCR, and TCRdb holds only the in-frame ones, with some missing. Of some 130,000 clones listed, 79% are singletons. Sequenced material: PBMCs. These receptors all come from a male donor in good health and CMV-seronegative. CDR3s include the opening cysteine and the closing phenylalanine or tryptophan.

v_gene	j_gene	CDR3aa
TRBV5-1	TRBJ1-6	CASSPGTGESPLHF
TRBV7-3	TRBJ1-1	CASSFGSGNTEAFF
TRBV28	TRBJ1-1	CASSLSTENTEAFF
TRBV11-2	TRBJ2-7	CASSLGGSNVYEQYF
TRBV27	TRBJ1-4	CASSFGQGTNEKLFF
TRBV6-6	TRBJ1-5	CASIQGGNQPQHF
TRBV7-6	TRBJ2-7	CASSSGTGYEQYF
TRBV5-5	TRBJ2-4	CASSPVSGIQYF
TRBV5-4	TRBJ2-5	CASSWDSKETQYF
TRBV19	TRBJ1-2	CASTEQTGTNYGYTF
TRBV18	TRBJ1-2	CASSPRGQGGYTF
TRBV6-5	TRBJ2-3	CASRTGADTQYF
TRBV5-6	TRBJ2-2	CASSRQIHTGELFF
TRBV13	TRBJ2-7	CASSPWGQGTYEQYF
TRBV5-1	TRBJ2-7	CASSETASYEQYF
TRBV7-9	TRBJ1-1	CSSSFTGTEAFF
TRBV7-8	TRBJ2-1	CASSPEVGAPFF
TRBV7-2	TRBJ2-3	CASSSRGLAGRALGTQYF
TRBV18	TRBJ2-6	CASSLRQGAVGANVLTF
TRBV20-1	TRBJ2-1	CSASLNEQFF
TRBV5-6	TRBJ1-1	CASSPLSGGNTEAFF
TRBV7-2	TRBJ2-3	CASSLMASGGTDTQYF
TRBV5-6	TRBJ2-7	CASSLGTGVSYEQYF
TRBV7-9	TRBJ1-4	CSSSLTTFELFF
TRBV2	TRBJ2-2	CASASQTNTGELFF
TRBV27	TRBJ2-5	CASSDRGETQYF
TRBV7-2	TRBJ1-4	CASSPGQNNEKLFF
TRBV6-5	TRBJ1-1	CASSYSTVNTEAFF
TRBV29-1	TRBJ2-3	CSVGAGQGQTDTQYF
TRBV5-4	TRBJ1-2	CASSRGFPGQGASGYTF
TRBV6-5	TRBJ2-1	CASSYWTSGYNEQFF
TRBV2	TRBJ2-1	CASSPQGSYNEQFF